This is a list of T cell receptor beta chains from one sample in a study of TIL therapy for anti-PD-1-resistant metastatic lung cancer. The protocol was immunoSEQ multiplex PCR, while the TCRdb copy is restricted to in-frame clones and leaves out a portion. In the table there are roughly 60,000 clones, around 87% of which are singletons. Sequenced here: blood, sampled at baseline. Receptors were obtained from a person between 25 and 79 years old with non-small cell lung cancer. CDR3s include the opening cysteine and the closing phenylalanine or tryptophan. A D gene is named only where the DNA matches it firmly. Some rows mark clone size as missing; the rest say once, few, many or name a class of expanded clone.

v_call	j_call	d_call	clone_size	cdr3_nt	cdr3_aa
TRBV23-1	TRBJ2-3	-	-	TGCGCCAGCAGTCAACCGCCCTCTCGCGATACGCAGTATTTT	CASSQPPSRDTQYF
TRBV4-1	TRBJ2-5	TRBD2	once	TGCGCCAGCAGCCAAGGTCTAGCGGGGAAAGCAAATCAAGAGACCCAGTACTTC	CASSQGLAGKANQETQYF
TRBV19	TRBJ2-3	TRBD2	-	TGTGCCAGTAGTATTCCCCCGGGACTAGCGGGCACAGATACGCAGTATTTT	CASSIPPGLAGTDTQYF
TRBV10-1	TRBJ2-3	-	-	TGCGCCAGCAGTGAGTCGGGTCGGTCAGATACGCAGTATTTT	CASSESGRSDTQYF
TRBV11-2	TRBJ2-6	-	once	TGTGCCAGCAGGCTAGGGGTCGGGGCCAACGTCCTGACTTTC	CASRLGVGANVLTF
TRBV7-8	TRBJ2-2	-	-	TGTGCCAGCAGCTTGGTGGGGTCGTTCTTCCCCGGGGAGCTGTTTTTT	CASSLVGSFFPGELFF
TRBV24-1	TRBJ2-3	-	-	TGTGCCACCAGTGTTCCAGGGGCAGATACGCAGTATTTT	CATSVPGADTQYF
TRBV12-3/TRBV12-4	TRBJ2-2	-	-	TGTGCCAGCAGTTTTCCGGACACCGGGGAGCTGTTTTTT	CASSFPDTGELFF
TRBV5-1	TRBJ2-7	TRBD1	-	TGCGCCAGTTCGACAGGGCCCTACGAGCAGTACTTC	CASSTGPYEQYF
TRBV3-1/TRBV3-2	TRBJ2-3	-	-	TGTGCCAGCAAATTAGAGGGGAGGGATACGCAGTATTTT	CASKLEGRDTQYF
TRBV6-4	TRBJ2-1	-	-	TGTGCCAGCAGTTTCACAGGGTGGAACAATGAGCAGTTCTTC	CASSFTGWNNEQFF
TRBV19	TRBJ2-1	-	-	TGTGCCAGTAGGTTACTCCACGCGAGGGATGAGCAGTTCTTC	CASRLLHARDEQFF
TRBV4-1	TRBJ1-5	-	few	TGCGCCAGCAGCCAAGGAGGGTACGGTCAGCCCCAGCATTTT	CASSQGGYGQPQHF
TRBV6-5	TRBJ2-1	-	once	TGTGCCAGCAGTTATGGGTGGGAGCAGTTCTTC	CASSYGWEQFF
TRBV4-1	TRBJ1-2	-	few	TGCGCCAGCAGCCAAGATTTGGGGACCTATGGCTACACCTTC	CASSQDLGTYGYTF
TRBV19	TRBJ1-1	-	once	TGTGCCAGTAGTATCCGATTTAACACTGAAGCTTTCTTT	CASSIRFNTEAFF
TRBV19	TRBJ2-3	TRBD2	-	TGTGCCAGTAGTTGGGCTAGCGGAACTCATAGCACAGATACGCAGTATTTT	CASSWASGTHSTDTQYF
TRBV14	TRBJ2-7	TRBD1	-	TGTGCCAGCAGCCAAGCGAGACAGGGGCCTTCCTACGAGCAGTACTTC	CASSQARQGPSYEQYF
TRBV28	TRBJ1-5	TRBD1	-	TGTGCCAGCACCCCGGGACAGGGACGGAGACAGCCCCAGCATTTT	CASTPGQGRRQPQHF
TRBV27	TRBJ2-7	-	-	TGTGCCAGCAGTTTAGGCGGGGGCCACTACGAGCAGTACTTC	CASSLGGGHYEQYF
TRBV2	TRBJ1-1	-	-	TGTGCCAGCAGTCAGGGGAGAGGCACTGAAGCTTTCTTT	CASSQGRGTEAFF
TRBV7-2	TRBJ1-1	TRBD1	-	TGTGCCAGTCGGACAGGGGGTGTTTCGGACACTGAAGCTTTCTTT	CASRTGGVSDTEAFF
TRBV15	TRBJ2-3	-	-	TGTGCCACCAGCAGAGATAGGGAAAGCGATACGCAGTATTTT	CATSRDRESDTQYF
TRBV4-2	TRBJ2-7	TRBD2	-	TGTGCCAGCAGCCAAGGCAGCGGGGAATACTACGAGCAGTACTTC	CASSQGSGEYYEQYF
TRBV5-8	TRBJ1-1	-	-	TGTGCCAGCAGCTACCAAGGGGGTAACACTGAAGCTTTCTTT	CASSYQGGNTEAFF
TRBV27	TRBJ2-1	-	-	TGTGCCAGCAGTTTAGGGGGCAATGAGCAGTTCTTC	CASSLGGNEQFF
TRBV19	TRBJ2-7	-	-	TGTGCCAGTAGTATCAATCCGGGAACGCTGGACGAGCAGTACTTC	CASSINPGTLDEQYF
TRBV29-1	TRBJ2-7	TRBD1	once	TGCAGCGTCCGATTACAGGGGTACGAGCAGTACTTC	CSVRLQGYEQYF
TRBV27	TRBJ1-3	-	few	TGTGCCAGCAGCCCCTCTGGAAACACCATATATTTT	CASSPSGNTIYF
TRBV18	TRBJ2-7	TRBD1	-	TGTGCCAGCTCACCGGGGACAGGGGCTTCCTCCGAGCAGTACTTC	CASSPGTGASSEQYF
TRBV7-6	TRBJ2-3	TRBD1	-	TGTGCCAGCAGCTCCCGGGACAGGGGCACAGATACGCAGTATTTT	CASSSRDRGTDTQYF
TRBV7-3	TRBJ2-1	-	-	TGTGCCAGCAGCTTAGCGGCTAACCCCTCCTACAATGAGCAGTTCTTC	CASSLAANPSYNEQFF
TRBV7-8	TRBJ1-5	-	-	TGTGCCAGCAGCCCCACGTATAGCAATCAGCCCCAGCATTTT	CASSPTYSNQPQHF
TRBV3-1/TRBV3-2	TRBJ1-1	-	-	TGTGCCAGCAGCCCTTTTTCAGCGGGACAAGATGAAGCTTTCTTT	CASSPFSAGQDEAFF
TRBV5-1	TRBJ2-7	-	-	TGCGCCAGCAGCTGGGGACCGGACGGCGGTAGCTCCTACGAGCAGTACTTC	CASSWGPDGGSSYEQYF
TRBV19	TRBJ2-2	-	-	TGTGCCAGTAGTAGATCAGCCGGGATCCCGACGAACACCGGGGAGCTGTTTTTT	CASSRSAGIPTNTGELFF
TRBV11-3	TRBJ2-1	-	-	TGTGCCAGCAGCTTAAAACCCTACAATGAGCAGTTCTTC	CASSLKPYNEQFF
TRBV14	TRBJ1-2	-	few	TGTGCCAGCAGCCAAGCGGCGGCTTGGGGAGAAGGGGACTATGGCTACACCTTC	CASSQAAAWGEGDYGYTF
TRBV5-5	TRBJ1-6	TRBD1	-	TGTGCCAGCGGTCCGACAGGGATAGATTCACCCCTCCACTTT	CASGPTGIDSPLHF
TRBV28	TRBJ1-5	TRBD1	-	TGTGCCAGCAGGGGTCAAGGACAGGGTGAAGGGCAGCCCCAGCATTTT	CASRGQGQGEGQPQHF
TRBV7-2	TRBJ1-2	-	-	TGTGCCAGCAGCTTAGGCGCAGGGGTTGGCTACACCTTC	CASSLGAGVGYTF
TRBV28	TRBJ1-1	-	-	TGTGCCAGCAGTTTGGGTATGGGGGCCACTGAAGCTTTCTTT	CASSLGMGATEAFF
TRBV27	TRBJ2-2	TRBD2	-	TGTGCCAGCAGTTTAGAAGGACTAGCGGGGGGGTACACCGGGGAGCTGTTTTTT	CASSLEGLAGGYTGELFF
TRBV5-5	TRBJ2-2	TRBD1	-	TGTGCCAGCGCTTGGGGACAGATGAACACCGGGGAGCTGTTTTTT	CASAWGQMNTGELFF